This TCR beta chain emerged from a study of T cell repertoires in ileal Crohn's disease. Looking at the study overall: Over 30% were active smokers at surgery; median disease duration was approximately 8.5 years.

Eligibility required adulthood, ileal or ileocolonic Crohn's disease and indicated ileocolonic resection. This clone was found a few times. Here immunoSEQ multiplex PCR was the method, and the copy in TCRdb shows in-frame clones only, minus some. The sample holds 5,000 to 6,500 clones; under 90% are singletons and the top ten take about 25%. The sequencing input was ileal tissue. This receptor was obtained from an adult with Crohn's disease.

CDR3 residues: CASSWGDRGGEQYF. The CDR3 coding sequence is TGTGCCAGCAGCTGGGGGGACAGGGGAGGAGAGCAGTACTTC. The rearrangement joins TRBV27 to TRBJ2-7; TRBD1 aligns across 10 bases. CDR3 length: 14 amino acids. The germline gives CDR1 MNHEY, CDR2 SMNVEV (reference sequence). Trimming at V came to 6 bases and at J to 7 bases, leaving 9 bases not matched to a gene.